This is a list of T cell receptor beta chains from one sample in a study of cytomegalovirus exposure and HLA in healthy donors. Assay: immunoSEQ multiplex PCR; the TCRdb copy retains only in-frame clones and omits some. The table shows about 110,000 clones, with roughly 80% occurring only once. The sample was PBMCs. Receptors originate from a woman in her 50s in good health and CMV-seropositive. Each CDR3 is given with its conserved first and last residue. Fields, in order: V gene, J gene, clone size, D gene, CDR3 DNA, CDR3 protein. A D gene is named only where the DNA matches it firmly. The size field is filled for only some rows; it gives once, few, many or a size class.

>TRBV9|TRBJ1-3|.|.
TGTGCCAGCAGCGATCGACAGGGAAACACCATATATTTT
CASSDRQGNTIYF
>TRBV7-3|TRBJ1-3|once|TRBD1
TGTGCCAGCAGCTTACAGGGGGCTAGTGGAAACACCATATATTTT
CASSLQGASGNTIYF
>TRBV13|TRBJ2-7|.|TRBD1
TGTGCCAGCAGCTTATTGGGGCAGGGGGCGGGGGAGCAGTACTTC
CASSLLGQGAGEQYF
>TRBV2|TRBJ2-1|.|.
TGTGCCAGCAGTGACCTACCCCTTTTCTTC
CASSDLPLFF
>TRBV4-3|TRBJ2-7|.|TRBD2
TGCGCCAGCAGCCAAGAATGGACTAGCGGGAGTTATGGGTACGAGCAGTACTTC
CASSQEWTSGSYGYEQYF
>TRBV7-9|TRBJ1-4|.|.
TGTGCCAGCAGCTTGGTTCCCCCATCAGGTCTGTTTTTT
CASSLVPPSGLFF
>TRBV2|TRBJ2-1|.|.
TGTGCCAGCAGTGAAAGGGGACGCCCCGAGGGGGGGCTGAACAATGAGCAGTTCTTC
CASSERGRPEGGLNNEQFF
>TRBV2|TRBJ1-5|.|TRBD1
TGTGCCAGCAGTGCCCGGGACAGAAGGACTCAGCCCCAGCATTTT
CASSARDRRTQPQHF
>TRBV11-2|TRBJ1-6|.|.
TGTGCCAGCAGCGTATCAGGGACAAGTGCTTCACCCCTCCACTTT
CASSVSGTSASPLHF
>TRBV19|TRBJ2-3|few|TRBD1
TGTGCCAGTAGTTGGGTGACAGGGGCCACAGATACGCAGTATTTT
CASSWVTGATDTQYF
>TRBV5-1|TRBJ2-1|.|TRBD2
TGCGCCAGCAGCTTAAGACTAGCGGGTTACAATGAGCAGTTCTTC
CASSLRLAGYNEQFF
>TRBV6-5|TRBJ2-3|.|TRBD2
TGTGCCAGCAATAGCGGGGAGATTGGCGATACGCAGTATTTT
CASNSGEIGDTQYF
>TRBV2|TRBJ1-3|once|.
TGTGCCAGCAGTGAATTGAGCCGGGGTGGAAACACCATATATTTT
CASSELSRGGNTIYF
>TRBV7-2|TRBJ2-2|.|TRBD1
TGTGCCAGCAGCTCCAGGGGGCGAGCGGGGGAGCTGTTTTTT
CASSSRGRAGELFF
>TRBV2|TRBJ2-5|.|TRBD2
TGTGCCAGCAGTGCACTAGCGCGCCAAGAGACCCAGTACTTC
CASSALARQETQYF
>TRBV7-9|TRBJ2-3|.|TRBD2
TGTGCCAGCAGCTTAGTTTCCGGGAGGGCCACAGATACGCAGTATTTT
CASSLVSGRATDTQYF
>TRBV6-5|TRBJ1-1|few|TRBD1
TGTGCCAGCAACGGACAGGGGGCAGGGGCCACTGAAGCTTTCTTT
CASNGQGAGATEAFF
>TRBV6-5|TRBJ2-1|.|.
TGTGCCAGCAACCCGAGAATTCGGGGTGAGCAGTTCTTC
CASNPRIRGEQFF
>TRBV13|TRBJ2-5|few|TRBD2
TGTGCCAGCAGCTTAACTAGCGGTAAAGAGACCCAGTACTTC
CASSLTSGKETQYF
>TRBV6-6|TRBJ2-3|.|.
TGTGCCAGCAGTTACTCGAGAGGAGCTAGCACAGATACGCAGTATTTT
CASSYSRGASTDTQYF
>TRBV5-1|TRBJ1-1|few|.
TGCGCCAGCAGCCGGGGGACGGGCAACACTGAAGCTTTCTTT
CASSRGTGNTEAFF
>TRBV6-1|TRBJ2-3|.|TRBD1
TGTGCCAGCGTGGACAGGGGGTTGACAGATACGCAGTATTTT
CASVDRGLTDTQYF
>TRBV4-2|TRBJ2-6|.|TRBD1
TGTGCCAGCAGCCAAACCCGGGACAGGGTTAACTCTGGGGCCAACGTCCTGACTTTC
CASSQTRDRVNSGANVLTF
>TRBV5-1|TRBJ2-1|.|TRBD2
TGCGCCAGCAGCTTGGGGGGCGGGGGGCTAAATGAGCAGTTCTTC
CASSLGGGGLNEQFF
>TRBV27|TRBJ2-6|.|.
TGTGCCAGCAGTTTGAGGGCCGTACTAACCTCTGGGGCCAACGTCCTGACTTTC
CASSLRAVLTSGANVLTF
>TRBV18|TRBJ2-4|.|.
TGTGCCAGCTCACCACCGGTGGGACCGCCGCGGGGAGCCAAAAACAGTCAGTACTTC
CASSPPVGPPRGAKNSQYF
>TRBV9|TRBJ1-3|few|TRBD1
TGTGCCAGCAGCTCCCGGACAGGGGAGGGAAACACCATATATTTT
CASSSRTGEGNTIYF
>TRBV15|TRBJ2-5|.|.
TGTGCCACCAGCAGAGAGAAGGGGGAGACCCAGTACTTC
CATSREKGETQYF
>TRBV19|TRBJ2-1|.|.
TGTGCCAGTAGTATGGGGGGTAAAAGCTCCTACAATGAGCAGTTCTTC
CASSMGGKSSYNEQFF
>TRBV7-9|TRBJ2-1|.|.
TGTTCCAGCAGCTTAGGGCAGAATGAGCAGTTCTTC
CSSSLGQNEQFF
>TRBV7-9|TRBJ2-3|.|TRBD1
TGTGCCAGCAGCCAGGGGACAGGGGATATGGATACGCAGTATTTT
CASSQGTGDMDTQYF
>TRBV6-1|TRBJ2-2|.|TRBD1
TGTGCCAGCTTGGACCGGACAGGGCCCACCGGGGAGCTGTTTTTT
CASLDRTGPTGELFF